Shown below are 3 T cell receptor beta chains from a single sample sequenced in a study of blood T cells in healthy people across ages. With a J-beta primer mix and a sample-barcoded 5' primer, a second PCR ran roughly 6 to 11 cycles. From the 5' RACE reads, TCRdb called clonotypes with MiXCR, one entry per CDR3 protein. Of over a million distinct CDR3 sequences listed, roughly 45% are singletons. What was sequenced was blood. Every receptor here comes from a woman aged 18-29 years in good health.

V is TRBV24-1 and J is TRBJ2-7; tentatively, D is TRBD1 (6 bases). The CDR3 is 14 amino acids. Germline CDR1 reads KGHDR; CDR2 reads SFDVKD. Trimming left V 3 bases short and J 4 bases short, with 12 bases between. CDR3 sequence reads: CATSDGDNRYEQYF. The CDR3 DNA follows: TGTGCCACCAGTGATGGGGACAACAGGTACGAGCAGTACTTC.

The chain couples TRBV6-5 to TRBJ2-7; 9 nucleotides agree with TRBD2. CDR3 length: 14 amino acids. V shed 2 bases and J 6 bases; nucleotides not matched to a gene: 5. Germline-derived CDR1 and CDR2 are MNHEY and SVGAGI. The CDR3 nucleotides read TGTGCCAGCAGTTACGCGGCGGGGGGGCTCGAGCAGTACTTC. It specifies CASSYAAGGLEQYF.

The J gene is TRBJ2-1, the V gene TRBV29-1; no definite D call. The CDR3 has 14 amino acids. Trimming removed 4 bases at V and 3 bases at J, with 13 bases between. Germline CDR1 is SQVTM and CDR2 is ANQGSEA. The DNA of the CDR3 is TGCAGCGTTGTTCGCGCTACTGGCTACAATGAGCAGTTCTTC. Residues: CSVVRATGYNEQFF.